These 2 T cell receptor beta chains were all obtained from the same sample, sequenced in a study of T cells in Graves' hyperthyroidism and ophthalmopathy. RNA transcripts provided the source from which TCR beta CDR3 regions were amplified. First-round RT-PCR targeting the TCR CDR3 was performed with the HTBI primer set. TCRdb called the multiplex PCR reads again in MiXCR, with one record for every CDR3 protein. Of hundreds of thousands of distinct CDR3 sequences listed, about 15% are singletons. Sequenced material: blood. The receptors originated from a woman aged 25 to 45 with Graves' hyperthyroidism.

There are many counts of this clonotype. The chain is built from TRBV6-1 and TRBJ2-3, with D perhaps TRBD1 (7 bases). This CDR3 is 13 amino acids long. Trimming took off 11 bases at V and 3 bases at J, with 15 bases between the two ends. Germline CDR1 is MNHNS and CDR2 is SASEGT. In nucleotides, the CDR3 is TGTGCCGGGTCAGCAGGGGGGACAGATACGCAGTATTTT. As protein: CAGSAGGTDTQYF.

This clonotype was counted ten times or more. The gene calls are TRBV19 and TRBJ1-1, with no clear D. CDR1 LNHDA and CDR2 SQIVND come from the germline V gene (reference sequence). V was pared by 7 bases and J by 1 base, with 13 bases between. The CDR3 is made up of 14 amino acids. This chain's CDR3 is CASKEDFRNTEAFF. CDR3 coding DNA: TGTGCCAGTAAGGAGGACTTCCGGAACACTGAAGCTTTCTTT.